This T cell receptor (beta chain) was obtained from a study of identical twins. Notes on the study in general: Researchers reported excess low generation probability among twin-shared out-of-frame alpha sequences.

Donors were all healthy Caucasians. Germline CDR1 DFQATT, CDR2 SNEGSKA (reference sequence). The ends lost 3 bases at V and 2 bases at J; junction bases unmatched: 1. The CDR3 spans 13 residues. This clonotype was counted a few times. Its target is unknown. Through template switching, a universal primer site was introduced, and the cDNA contained unique molecular identifiers. One entry per CDR3 protein, called by TCRdb with MiXCR from the 5' RACE reads. The sample consists of approximately 600,000 distinct CDR3 sequences, 9.5% to 10% of them appearing once. These data are also associated with another study on yellow fever vaccine responses in identical twins.

This chain links TRBV20-1 with TRBJ2-3; 8 bases are a match to TRBD2. Sequenced sample: PBMCs. This TCR derives from a woman between 18 and 30 years old in good health. CDR3 sequence (DNA): TGCAGTGCTAGCGGGGGGGCCACAGATACGCAGTATTTT. This translates into CSASGGATDTQYF.